A single sample is the source of the 3 T cell receptor beta chains below, sequenced in a study of CD8 T cells in Susac syndrome. When the RNA was reverse transcribed, random hexamers were used with an input of roughly 0.5 to 1 ug. TCRdb ran MiXCR on the immunoSEQ multiplex PCR reads and lists one entry per CDR3 protein. The table includes fewer than 150,000 distinct CDR3 sequences, about 94% detected once. The sequencing input was CD8+ T cells from PBMCs. The receptors stem from a human donor in good health.

V gene TRBV7-9 combines with J gene TRBJ2-3; 10 bases map to TRBD2. V dropped 4 bases and J dropped 8; count of bases not matched to a gene: 9. CDR3 size: 15 residues. From germline, CDR1 is SEHNR and CDR2 FQNEAQ (reference sequence). CDR3 bases: TGTGCCAGCAGCTCGCTAGCGGGAGTAAATGGTACGCAGTATTTT. Residues: CASSSLAGVNGTQYF.

This chain links TRBV27 with TRBJ2-2; D gene uncertain. The CDR3 has 14 amino acids. Germline V gene sequence: CDR1 MNHEY, CDR2 SMNVEV (reference sequence). Trimming took off 2 bases at V and 6 bases at J, with 10 bases between the two ends. The DNA of the CDR3 is TGTGCCAGCAGTTTAGTGGTTGACGCCGGGGAGCTGTTTTTT. This codes for CASSLVVDAGELFF.

J is TRBJ2-3 and V is TRBV4-3, with D uncertain. The CDR3 has 15 amino acids. V was trimmed by 4 bases and J by 5 bases, leaving 16 bases between them. From germline, CDR1 is LGHNA and CDR2 YSLEER. The CDR3 here is CASSRAFNGIDTQYF. CDR3 nucleotides: TGCGCCAGCAGCCGGGCTTTCAACGGCATAGATACGCAGTATTTT.